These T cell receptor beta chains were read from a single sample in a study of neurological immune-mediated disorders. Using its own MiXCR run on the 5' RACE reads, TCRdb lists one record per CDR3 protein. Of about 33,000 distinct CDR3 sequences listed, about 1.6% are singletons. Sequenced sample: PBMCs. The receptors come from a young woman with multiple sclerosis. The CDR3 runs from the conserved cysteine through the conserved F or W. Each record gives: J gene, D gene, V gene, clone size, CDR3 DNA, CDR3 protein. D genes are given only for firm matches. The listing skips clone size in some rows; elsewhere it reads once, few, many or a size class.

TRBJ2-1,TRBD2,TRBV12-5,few,TGTGCTAGTGGTTTGATACTAGCGAGTAGCTCCTACAATGAGCAGTTCTTC,CASGLILASSSYNEQFF
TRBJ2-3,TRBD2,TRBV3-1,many,TGTGCCAGCAGCCAAGATCTTGCAGCGGGGGGGCGGGATACGCAGTATTTT,CASSQDLAAGGRDTQYF
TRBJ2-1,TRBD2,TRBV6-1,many,TGTGCCAGCAGTGGAAGCGGGGGCTACAATGAGCAGTTCTTC,CASSGSGGYNEQFF
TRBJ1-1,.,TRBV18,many,TGTGCCAGCTCACTCAAGACCGCTGAAGCTTTCTTT,CASSLKTAEAFF
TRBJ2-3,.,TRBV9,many,TGTGCCAGCAGCGCAGGTTCTCTAGCCCTCACAGATACGCAGTATTTT,CASSAGSLALTDTQYF
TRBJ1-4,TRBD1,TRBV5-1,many,TGCGCCAGCAGCATAGGGGGCGTCGATGAAAAACTGTTTTTT,CASSIGGVDEKLFF
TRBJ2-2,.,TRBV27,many,TGTGCCAGCAGTCCCTTGGGGGCCGGGGAGCTGTTTTTT,CASSPLGAGELFF
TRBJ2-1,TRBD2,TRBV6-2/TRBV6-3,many,TGTGCCAGCAGTTACTCGACTAGCGGGGCCCTATCCTACAATGAGCAGTTCTTC,CASSYSTSGALSYNEQFF
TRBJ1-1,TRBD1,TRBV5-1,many,TGCGCCAGCAGCGTTACAGGGGGGAACACTGAAGCTTTCTTT,CASSVTGGNTEAFF
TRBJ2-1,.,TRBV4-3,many,TGCGCCAGCAGCCACCGGGACGCCCTGGCCAATGAGCAGTTCTTC,CASSHRDALANEQFF
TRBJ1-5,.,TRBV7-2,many,TGTGCCAGCAGCTTCGGGAGCAATCAGCCCCAGCATTTT,CASSFGSNQPQHF
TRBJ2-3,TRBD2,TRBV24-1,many,TGTGCCACCAGTGAGGGGACTAGCGGTCCGGGAGATACGCAGTATTTT,CATSEGTSGPGDTQYF
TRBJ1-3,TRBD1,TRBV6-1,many,TGTGCCAGCAGTGTCGACAGGGGGACTGGAAACACCATATATTTT,CASSVDRGTGNTIYF
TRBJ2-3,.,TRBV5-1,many,TGCGCCAGCGGCTTTTCGGGGAGCGCAGATACGCAGTATTTT,CASGFSGSADTQYF
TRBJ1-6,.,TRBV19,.,TGTGCCAGTAGGACAGGTAGCTCACCCCTCCACTTT,CASRTGSSPLHF
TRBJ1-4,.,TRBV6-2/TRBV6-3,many,TGTGCCAGCAGTGCCCTTGGAGGACGGCATGAAAAACTGTTTTTT,CASSALGGRHEKLFF
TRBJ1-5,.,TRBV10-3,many,TGTGCCATCAGCCCTGGTACCGGCAATCAGCCCCAGCATTTT,CAISPGTGNQPQHF